The rows below give T cell receptor beta chains drawn from one sample of a study of beta chain features in type 1 diabetes. Clones were sequenced by immunoSEQ multiplex PCR, and TCRdb holds only the in-frame ones, with some missing. The sample yields about 360,000 clones, about 12% seen once. The sequencing input was naive CD4+ T cells from blood. The receptors were gathered from a young man in good health. Both conserved end residues are part of each CDR3. The order of the fields is J gene, clone size, V gene, D gene, CDR3 DNA, CDR3 protein. D genes are given only for firm matches. A row's size may be missing; if present it is once, few, many or a size class.

j_call: TRBJ2-3; clone_size: few; v_call: TRBV4-3; d_call: -; cdr3_nt: TGCGCCAGCAGCCAAGATCTGGGGGGAGATACGCAGTATTTT; cdr3_aa: CASSQDLGGDTQYF
j_call: TRBJ1-5; clone_size: -; v_call: TRBV11-2; d_call: TRBD1; cdr3_nt: TGTGCCAGCAGCTGGGGACAGGGTAGGGATCAGCCCCAGCATTTT; cdr3_aa: CASSWGQGRDQPQHF
j_call: TRBJ2-1; clone_size: -; v_call: TRBV4-3; d_call: TRBD2; cdr3_nt: TGCGCCAGCAGCCAAGGGACTAGCGGGGGGTTTGGAGAGCAGTTCTTC; cdr3_aa: CASSQGTSGGFGEQFF
j_call: TRBJ2-5; clone_size: -; v_call: TRBV7-3; d_call: TRBD2; cdr3_nt: TGTGCCAGCAGCCGTGCTAGCGGGTACCAAGAGACCCAGTACTTC; cdr3_aa: CASSRASGYQETQYF
j_call: TRBJ1-1; clone_size: few; v_call: TRBV6-6; d_call: -; cdr3_nt: TGTGCCAGCAGTTACAGGGAACCCCGGGGCACTGAAGCTTTCTTT; cdr3_aa: CASSYREPRGTEAFF
j_call: TRBJ2-5; clone_size: -; v_call: TRBV2; d_call: -; cdr3_nt: TGTGCCAGCAGAAGACAGCTACAAGAGACCCAGTACTTC; cdr3_aa: CASRRQLQETQYF
j_call: TRBJ2-7; clone_size: -; v_call: TRBV23-1; d_call: -; cdr3_nt: TGCGCCCACGTGAAGAGCACCTACGAGCAGTACTTC; cdr3_aa: CAHVKSTYEQYF
j_call: TRBJ2-1; clone_size: -; v_call: TRBV28; d_call: -; cdr3_nt: TGTGCCAGCAGTAGATCAGGGAACAATGAGCAGTTCTTC; cdr3_aa: CASSRSGNNEQFF
j_call: TRBJ1-5; clone_size: few; v_call: TRBV2; d_call: TRBD1; cdr3_nt: TGTGCCAGCAGTGGACAGGGGAGGAATCAGCCCCAGCATTTT; cdr3_aa: CASSGQGRNQPQHF
j_call: TRBJ2-2; clone_size: few; v_call: TRBV10-3; d_call: TRBD2; cdr3_nt: TGTGCCACGGGACTAGACTCGAACACCGGGGAGCTGTTTTTT; cdr3_aa: CATGLDSNTGELFF
j_call: TRBJ2-3; clone_size: -; v_call: TRBV6-5; d_call: TRBD2; cdr3_nt: TGTGCCAGCAAGCGGGGGGGCTCCAGAGATACGCAGTATTTT; cdr3_aa: CASKRGGSRDTQYF
j_call: TRBJ2-3; clone_size: -; v_call: TRBV18; d_call: -; cdr3_nt: TGTGCCAGCTCACCACCCCCACGCCAGACGCAGTATTTT; cdr3_aa: CASSPPPRQTQYF
j_call: TRBJ2-5; clone_size: few; v_call: TRBV4-3; d_call: -; cdr3_nt: TGCGCCAGCAGCCAAGATGAATCAGGGTTGACCCAGTACTTC; cdr3_aa: CASSQDESGLTQYF
j_call: TRBJ1-6; clone_size: few; v_call: TRBV14; d_call: TRBD1; cdr3_nt: TGTGCCAGCAGCCAAGAGGGACAGGGGGTCTCACCCCTCCACTTT; cdr3_aa: CASSQEGQGVSPLHF
j_call: TRBJ2-7; clone_size: -; v_call: TRBV7-9; d_call: TRBD1; cdr3_nt: TGTGCCAGCAGCCGAACCCCGGGACAGGGGAACTACGAGCAGTACTTC; cdr3_aa: CASSRTPGQGNYEQYF
j_call: TRBJ2-7; clone_size: -; v_call: TRBV7-9; d_call: TRBD1; cdr3_nt: TGTGCCAGCAGCCTAATCGGGACAGGGAGATTCTACGAGCAGTACTTC; cdr3_aa: CASSLIGTGRFYEQYF
j_call: TRBJ2-7; clone_size: -; v_call: TRBV11-2; d_call: -; cdr3_nt: TGTGCCAGCAGCTTAGTTCGATCAGCGGGTTACTCCTACGAGCAGTACTTC; cdr3_aa: CASSLVRSAGYSYEQYF
j_call: TRBJ1-2; clone_size: few; v_call: TRBV18; d_call: TRBD1; cdr3_nt: TGTGCCAGCTCACCGGGACAGCCTAACTATGGCTACACCTTC; cdr3_aa: CASSPGQPNYGYTF
j_call: TRBJ2-1; clone_size: -; v_call: TRBV19; d_call: -; cdr3_nt: TGTGCCAGTAGGGATTACTCCGGGATGTCCTACAATGAGCAGTTCTTC; cdr3_aa: CASRDYSGMSYNEQFF
j_call: TRBJ2-1; clone_size: few; v_call: TRBV9; d_call: -; cdr3_nt: TGTGCCAGCAGCGTTTACTTAGCGACGGGTTTCAATGAGCAGTTCTTC; cdr3_aa: CASSVYLATGFNEQFF
j_call: TRBJ2-7; clone_size: -; v_call: TRBV7-2; d_call: -; cdr3_nt: TGTGCCAGCAGCTCAGGGGTCGGCAGCTCCTACGAGCAGTACTTC; cdr3_aa: CASSSGVGSSYEQYF
j_call: TRBJ2-1; clone_size: few; v_call: TRBV30; d_call: -; cdr3_nt: TGTGCCTGGAGTCCTTGGAGCAATGAGCAGTTCTTC; cdr3_aa: CAWSPWSNEQFF
j_call: TRBJ1-2; clone_size: few; v_call: TRBV28; d_call: -; cdr3_nt: TGTGCCAGCAGTTCATACAAGAGCTACACCTTC; cdr3_aa: CASSSYKSYTF
j_call: TRBJ2-2; clone_size: -; v_call: TRBV9; d_call: TRBD2; cdr3_nt: TGTGCCAGCAGCGTAAGACTAGCGGGGAACACCGGGGAGCTGTTTTTT; cdr3_aa: CASSVRLAGNTGELFF
j_call: TRBJ2-5; clone_size: -; v_call: TRBV2; d_call: -; cdr3_nt: TGTGCCAGCAGTCTGACTAGGGAAGAGACCCAGTACTTC; cdr3_aa: CASSLTREETQYF
j_call: TRBJ2-3; clone_size: few; v_call: TRBV9; d_call: -; cdr3_nt: TGTGCCAGCAGCGTACGCCACAGCCAGGCAGATACGCAGTATTTT; cdr3_aa: CASSVRHSQADTQYF
j_call: TRBJ2-1; clone_size: -; v_call: TRBV7-9; d_call: -; cdr3_nt: TGTGCCAGCAGCCGTAACAGGGATTGGTTGGACAATGAGCAGTTCTTC; cdr3_aa: CASSRNRDWLDNEQFF
j_call: TRBJ2-7; clone_size: -; v_call: TRBV14; d_call: TRBD2; cdr3_nt: TGTGCCAGCAGCCGCCTTGGGAGCGGGGGGACCTACGAGCAGTACTTC; cdr3_aa: CASSRLGSGGTYEQYF
j_call: TRBJ2-1; clone_size: -; v_call: TRBV30; d_call: TRBD1; cdr3_nt: TGTGCCTGGGGGACAGGGGTACCCCAGTTCTTC; cdr3_aa: CAWGTGVPQFF
j_call: TRBJ2-1; clone_size: few; v_call: TRBV11-2; d_call: -; cdr3_nt: TGTGCCAGCAGCCTGGGCGGGGATGAGCAGTTCTTC; cdr3_aa: CASSLGGDEQFF
j_call: TRBJ2-1; clone_size: -; v_call: TRBV9; d_call: TRBD2; cdr3_nt: TGTGCCAGCAGCACCACGACTAGCGGGGGGGAGCAGTTCTTC; cdr3_aa: CASSTTTSGGEQFF
j_call: TRBJ1-1; clone_size: -; v_call: TRBV19; d_call: TRBD1; cdr3_nt: TGTGCCAGTAGTATGGGACAGGGGAGAACTGAAGCTTTCTTT; cdr3_aa: CASSMGQGRTEAFF
j_call: TRBJ2-2; clone_size: few; v_call: TRBV11-2; d_call: -; cdr3_nt: TGTGCCAGCAGATTCTACAGGGATTACAACACCGGGGAGCTGTTTTTT; cdr3_aa: CASRFYRDYNTGELFF
j_call: TRBJ1-2; clone_size: -; v_call: TRBV7-2; d_call: -; cdr3_nt: TGTGCCAGCAGGGGGGGGATATATAACTATGGCTACACCTTC; cdr3_aa: CASRGGIYNYGYTF
j_call: TRBJ1-5; clone_size: few; v_call: TRBV5-6; d_call: -; cdr3_nt: TGTGCCAGCAGCTACAGCGGTCAGCCCCAGCATTTT; cdr3_aa: CASSYSGQPQHF
j_call: TRBJ1-5; clone_size: few; v_call: TRBV19; d_call: TRBD1; cdr3_nt: TGTGCCAGTAGTATCGGACAGGTTCTTTCGGCCCAGCATTTT; cdr3_aa: CASSIGQVLSAQHF
j_call: TRBJ1-4; clone_size: -; v_call: TRBV6-6; d_call: TRBD1; cdr3_nt: TGTGCCAGCAGTTACCAGGGGGCAACTAATGAAAAACTGTTTTTT; cdr3_aa: CASSYQGATNEKLFF
j_call: TRBJ2-5; clone_size: -; v_call: TRBV10-3; d_call: TRBD1; cdr3_nt: TGTGCCAGTCGATCGGGACAGGGGGATTGGGAGACCCAGTACTTC; cdr3_aa: CASRSGQGDWETQYF
j_call: TRBJ1-2; clone_size: -; v_call: TRBV6-5; d_call: -; cdr3_nt: TGTGCCAGCACGCCGAGACGGGACTATGGCTACACCTTC; cdr3_aa: CASTPRRDYGYTF
j_call: TRBJ1-1; clone_size: -; v_call: TRBV7-2; d_call: -; cdr3_nt: TGTGCCAGCAGCCTGGTGGGAGCGAACACTGAAGCTTTCTTT; cdr3_aa: CASSLVGANTEAFF
j_call: TRBJ2-7; clone_size: -; v_call: TRBV23-1; d_call: -; cdr3_nt: TGCGCCAGCAGTCAATGGTCCAGTCGACTCTACGAGCAGTACTTC; cdr3_aa: CASSQWSSRLYEQYF
j_call: TRBJ2-7; clone_size: -; v_call: TRBV6-5; d_call: -; cdr3_nt: TGTGCCAGCAGTCAGTTGACAGGCGCCTACGAGCAGTACTTC; cdr3_aa: CASSQLTGAYEQYF
j_call: TRBJ2-6; clone_size: few; v_call: TRBV27; d_call: -; cdr3_nt: TGTGCCAGCAGCTCGGGCTCTGGGGCCAACGTCCTGACTTTC; cdr3_aa: CASSSGSGANVLTF
j_call: TRBJ2-1; clone_size: -; v_call: TRBV5-1; d_call: -; cdr3_nt: TGCGCCAGCAGCCCCCTCGGGGGCTCCTACAATGAGCAGTTCTTC; cdr3_aa: CASSPLGGSYNEQFF
j_call: TRBJ2-5; clone_size: -; v_call: TRBV7-6; d_call: -; cdr3_nt: TGTGCCAGTGAGGGACTCCCTTTCAGGGAGACCCAGTACTTC; cdr3_aa: CASEGLPFRETQYF
j_call: TRBJ2-3; clone_size: -; v_call: TRBV5-6; d_call: -; cdr3_nt: TGTGCCAGCAGACAGACTACTAGCACAGATACGCAGTATTTT; cdr3_aa: CASRQTTSTDTQYF